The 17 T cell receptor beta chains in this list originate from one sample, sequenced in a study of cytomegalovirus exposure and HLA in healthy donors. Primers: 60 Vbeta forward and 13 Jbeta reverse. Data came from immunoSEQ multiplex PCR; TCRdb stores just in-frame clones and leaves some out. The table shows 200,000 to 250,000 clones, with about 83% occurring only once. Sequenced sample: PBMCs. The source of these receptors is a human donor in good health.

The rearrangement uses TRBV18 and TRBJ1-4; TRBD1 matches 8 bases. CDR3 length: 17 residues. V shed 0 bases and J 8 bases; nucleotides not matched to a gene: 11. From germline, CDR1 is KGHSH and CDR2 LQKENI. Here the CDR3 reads CASSPPNQGARSEKLFF. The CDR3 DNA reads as TGTGCCAGCTCACCACCAAATCAGGGGGCGCGAAGCGAAAAACTGTTTTTT.

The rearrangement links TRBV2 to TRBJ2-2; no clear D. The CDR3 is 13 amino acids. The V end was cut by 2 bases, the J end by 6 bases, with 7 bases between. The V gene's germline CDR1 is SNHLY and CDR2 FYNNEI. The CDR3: CASSELEPGELFF. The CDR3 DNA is TGTGCCAGCAGTGAACTGGAGCCCGGGGAGCTGTTTTTT.

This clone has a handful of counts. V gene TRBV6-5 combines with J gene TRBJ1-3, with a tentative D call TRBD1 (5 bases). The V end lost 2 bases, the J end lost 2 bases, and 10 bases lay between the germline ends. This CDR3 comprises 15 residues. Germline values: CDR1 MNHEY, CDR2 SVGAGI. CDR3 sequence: CASSYGAGAGNTIYF. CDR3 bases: TGTGCCAGCAGTTACGGGGCTGGGGCTGGAAACACCATATATTTT.

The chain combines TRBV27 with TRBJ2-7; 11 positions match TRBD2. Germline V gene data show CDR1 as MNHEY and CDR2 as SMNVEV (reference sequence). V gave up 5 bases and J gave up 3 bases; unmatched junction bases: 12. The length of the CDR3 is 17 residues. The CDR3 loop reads CASSTPGRTSGYYEQYF. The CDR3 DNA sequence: TGTGCCAGCAGTACCCCGGGGCGGACTAGCGGGTACTACGAGCAGTACTTC.

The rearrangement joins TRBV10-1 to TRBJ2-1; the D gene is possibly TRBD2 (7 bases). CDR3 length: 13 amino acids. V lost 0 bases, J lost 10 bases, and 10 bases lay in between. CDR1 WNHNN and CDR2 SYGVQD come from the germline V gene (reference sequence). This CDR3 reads CASSESWGGEQFF. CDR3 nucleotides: TGCGCCAGCAGTGAGTCTTGGGGGGGCGAGCAGTTCTTC.

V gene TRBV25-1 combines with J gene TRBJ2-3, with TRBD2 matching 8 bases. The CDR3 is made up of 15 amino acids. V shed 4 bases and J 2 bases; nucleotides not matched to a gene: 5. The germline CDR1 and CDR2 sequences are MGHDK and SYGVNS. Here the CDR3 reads CASSGGSGITDTQYF. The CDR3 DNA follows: TGTGCCAGCAGTGGGGGTAGCGGGATCACAGATACGCAGTATTTT.

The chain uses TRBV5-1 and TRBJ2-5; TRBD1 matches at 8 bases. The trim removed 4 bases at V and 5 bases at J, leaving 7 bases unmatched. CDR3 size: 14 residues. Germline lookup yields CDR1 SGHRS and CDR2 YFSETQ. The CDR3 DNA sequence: TGCGCCAGCAGCCGAGGACAGGGTCGGGAGACCCAGTACTTC. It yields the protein CASSRGQGRETQYF. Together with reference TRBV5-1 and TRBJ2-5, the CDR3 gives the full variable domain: KAGVTQTPRYLIKTRGQQVTLSCSPISGHRSVSWYQQTPGQGLQFLFEYFSETQRNKGNFPGRFSGRQFSNSRSEMNVSTLELGDSALYLCASSRGQGRETQYFGPGTRLLVL.

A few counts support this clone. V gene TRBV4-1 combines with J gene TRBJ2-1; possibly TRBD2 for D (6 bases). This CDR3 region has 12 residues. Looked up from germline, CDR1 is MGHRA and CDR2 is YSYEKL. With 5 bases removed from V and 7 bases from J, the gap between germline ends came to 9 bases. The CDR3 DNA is TGCGCCAGCAGCAGCGGGTGGAATGAGCAGTTCTTC. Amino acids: CASSSGWNEQFF.

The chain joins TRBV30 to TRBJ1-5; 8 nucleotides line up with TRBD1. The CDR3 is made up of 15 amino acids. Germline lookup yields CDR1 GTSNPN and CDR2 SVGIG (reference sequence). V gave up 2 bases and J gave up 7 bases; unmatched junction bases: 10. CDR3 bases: TGTGCCTGGAGTTTCCGGACAGGGATTAGCCAGCCCCAGCATTTT. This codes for CAWSFRTGISQPQHF.

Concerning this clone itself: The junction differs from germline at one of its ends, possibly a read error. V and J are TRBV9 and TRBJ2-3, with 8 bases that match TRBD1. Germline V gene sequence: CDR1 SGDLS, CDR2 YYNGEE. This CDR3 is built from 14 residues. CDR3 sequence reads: CVSSVDEETGAQYF. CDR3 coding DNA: TGTGTCAGCAGCGTAGATGAAGAGACAGGGGCGCAGTATTTT.

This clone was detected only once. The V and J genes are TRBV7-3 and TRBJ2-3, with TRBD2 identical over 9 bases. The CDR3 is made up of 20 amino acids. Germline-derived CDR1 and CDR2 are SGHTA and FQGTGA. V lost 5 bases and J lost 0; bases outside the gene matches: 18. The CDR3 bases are TGTGCCAGCAGCCCACCAGCGGGAGGAGCCTTAGGTTCTAGCACAGATACGCAGTATTTT. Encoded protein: CASSPPAGGALGSSTDTQYF. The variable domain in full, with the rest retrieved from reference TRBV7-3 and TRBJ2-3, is GAGVSQTPSNKVTEKGKYVELRCDPISGHTALYWYRQSLGQGPEFLIYFQGTGAADDSGLPNDRFFAVRPEGSVSTLKIQRTERGDSAVYLCASSPPAGGALGSSTDTQYFGPGTRLTVL.

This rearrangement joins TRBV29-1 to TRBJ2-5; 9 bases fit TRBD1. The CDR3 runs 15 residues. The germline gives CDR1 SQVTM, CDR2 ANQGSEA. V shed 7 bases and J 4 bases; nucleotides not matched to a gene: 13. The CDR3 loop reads CSAQRTGVGVETQYF. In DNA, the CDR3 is TGCAGCGCCCAGAGGACAGGGGTCGGGGTAGAGACCCAGTACTTC.

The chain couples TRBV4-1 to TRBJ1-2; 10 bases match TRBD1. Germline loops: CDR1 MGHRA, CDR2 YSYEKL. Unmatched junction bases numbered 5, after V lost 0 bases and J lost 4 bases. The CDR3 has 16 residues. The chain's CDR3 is CASSQEGGTGAYGYTF. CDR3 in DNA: TGCGCCAGCAGCCAAGAAGGTGGGACAGGGGCCTATGGCTACACCTTC.

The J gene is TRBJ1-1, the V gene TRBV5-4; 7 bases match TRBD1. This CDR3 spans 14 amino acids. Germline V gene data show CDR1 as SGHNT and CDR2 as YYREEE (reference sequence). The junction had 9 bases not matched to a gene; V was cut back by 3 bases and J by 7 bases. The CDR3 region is CASSSILGTDEAFF. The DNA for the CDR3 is TGTGCCAGCAGCTCGATTCTTGGGACAGATGAAGCTTTCTTT. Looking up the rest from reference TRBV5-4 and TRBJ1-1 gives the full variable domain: ETGVTQSPTHLIKTRGQQVTLRCSSQSGHNTVSWYQQALGQGPQFIFQYYREEENGRGNFPPRFSGLQFPNYSSELNVNALELDDSALYLCASSSILGTDEAFFGQGTRLTVV.

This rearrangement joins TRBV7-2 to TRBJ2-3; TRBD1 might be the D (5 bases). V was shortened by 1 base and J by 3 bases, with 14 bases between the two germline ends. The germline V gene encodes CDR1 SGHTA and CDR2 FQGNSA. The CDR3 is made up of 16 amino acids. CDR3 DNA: TGTGCCAGCAGCTTAGGAATGTCCAGGGAAACAGATACGCAGTATTTT. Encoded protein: CASSLGMSRETDTQYF.

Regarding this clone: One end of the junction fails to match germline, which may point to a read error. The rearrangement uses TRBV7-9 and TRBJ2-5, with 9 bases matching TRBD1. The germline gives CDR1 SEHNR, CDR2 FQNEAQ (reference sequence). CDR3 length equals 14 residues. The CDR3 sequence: CSSSTGQGGETQYF. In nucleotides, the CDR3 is TGTTCCAGCAGCACGGGACAGGGCGGAGAGACCCAGTACTTC.

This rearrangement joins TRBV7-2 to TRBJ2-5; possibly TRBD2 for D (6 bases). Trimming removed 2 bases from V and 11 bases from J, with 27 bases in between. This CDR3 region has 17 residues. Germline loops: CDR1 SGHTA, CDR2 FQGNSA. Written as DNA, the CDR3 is TGTGCCAGCAGCTTACACACCCGAGGCGGGATTGAACGTGAGCAGTACTTC. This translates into CASSLHTRGGIEREQYF. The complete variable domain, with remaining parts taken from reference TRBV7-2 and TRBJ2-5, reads GAGVSQSPSNKVTEKGKDVELRCDPISGHTALYWYRQSLGQGLEFLIYFQGNSAPDKSGLPSDRFSAERTGGSVSTLTIQRTQQEDSAVYLCASSLHTRGGIEREQYFGPGTRLLVL.